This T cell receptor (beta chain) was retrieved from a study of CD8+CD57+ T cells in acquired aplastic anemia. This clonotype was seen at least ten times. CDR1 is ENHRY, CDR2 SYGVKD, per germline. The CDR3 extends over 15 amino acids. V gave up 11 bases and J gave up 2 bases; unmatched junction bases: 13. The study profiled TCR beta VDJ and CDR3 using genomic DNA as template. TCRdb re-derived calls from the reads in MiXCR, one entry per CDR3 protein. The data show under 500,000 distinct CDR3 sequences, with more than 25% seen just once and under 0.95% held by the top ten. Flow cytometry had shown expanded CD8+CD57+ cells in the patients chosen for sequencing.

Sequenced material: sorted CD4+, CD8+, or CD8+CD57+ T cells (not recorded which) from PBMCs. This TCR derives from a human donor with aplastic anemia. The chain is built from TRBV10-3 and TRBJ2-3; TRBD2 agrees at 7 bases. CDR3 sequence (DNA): TGTGCCGGGGGAGCGGGGCTACCCCCCACAGATACGCAGTATTTT. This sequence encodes CAGGAGLPPTDTQYF.